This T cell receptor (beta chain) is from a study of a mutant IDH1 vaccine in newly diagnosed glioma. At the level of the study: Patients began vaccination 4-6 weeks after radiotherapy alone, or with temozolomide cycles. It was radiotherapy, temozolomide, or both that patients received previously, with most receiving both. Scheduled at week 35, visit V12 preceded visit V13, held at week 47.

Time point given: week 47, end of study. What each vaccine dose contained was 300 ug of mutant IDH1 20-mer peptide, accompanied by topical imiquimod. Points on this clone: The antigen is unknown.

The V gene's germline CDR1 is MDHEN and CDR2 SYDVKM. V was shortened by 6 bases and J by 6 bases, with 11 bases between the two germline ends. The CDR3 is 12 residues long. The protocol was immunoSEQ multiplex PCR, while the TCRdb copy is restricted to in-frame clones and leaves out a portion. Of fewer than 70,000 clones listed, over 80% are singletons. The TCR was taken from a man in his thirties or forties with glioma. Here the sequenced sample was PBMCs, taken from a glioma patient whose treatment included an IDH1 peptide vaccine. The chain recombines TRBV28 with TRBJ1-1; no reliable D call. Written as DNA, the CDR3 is TGTGCCAGCAGGCTACACACGGCTGAAGCTTTCTTT. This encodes CASRLHTAEAFF.